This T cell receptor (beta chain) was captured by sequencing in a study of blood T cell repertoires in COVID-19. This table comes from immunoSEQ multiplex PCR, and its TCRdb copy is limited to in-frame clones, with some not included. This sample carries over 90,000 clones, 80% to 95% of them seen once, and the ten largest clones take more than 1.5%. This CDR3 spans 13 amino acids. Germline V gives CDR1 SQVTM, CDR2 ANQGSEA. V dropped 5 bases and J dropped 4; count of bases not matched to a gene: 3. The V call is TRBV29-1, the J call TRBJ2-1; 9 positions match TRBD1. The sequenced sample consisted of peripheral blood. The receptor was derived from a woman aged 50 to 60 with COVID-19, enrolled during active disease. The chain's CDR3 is CSVRGTGYNEQFF. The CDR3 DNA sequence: TGCAGCGTTCGCGGGACAGGGTACAATGAGCAGTTCTTC.